The rows below give T cell receptor beta chains drawn from one sample of a study of OX40 agonist ivuxolimab in advanced cancers. Sequencing was performed with immunoSEQ multiplex PCR; in TCRdb, only in-frame clones are kept and a portion is missing. The sample consists of about 72,000 clones, roughly nine tenths of them appearing once. Sequences were derived from CD4+ or CD8+ T cells sorted from blood, sampled in a trial of the OX40 agonist ivuxolimab. The receptors derive from an adult with an advanced solid tumor such as melanoma, head and neck, liver or kidney cancer. Both conserved end residues are trimmed from each CDR3.

V	CDR3
TRBV11-3	ASSWSQGARAF
TRBV28	ASSLQGSNTEAF
TRBV7-2	ASSGNIPGEGYT
TRBV6-6	ASIALASSYEQY
TRBV5-8	ASSGEGGNSPLH
TRBV30	AWSVSGNQPQH
TRBV29-1	SVEGTGDDNEQF
TRBV29-1	SVRQGMGEQY
TRBV5-6	ASSLGRMAGNTIY
TRBV5-1	ASSLEVLAGNDEQF
TRBV28	ASSLRITGYT
TRBV7-9	ASSLDGASYNEQF
TRBV7-2	ASSFPGGANVLT
TRBV5-1	ASSNRVDTEAF
TRBV29-1	SVGSGDYGYT
TRBV30	AWSVRTGVYYT
TRBV28	ASSFSGRRNTGELF
TRBV4-3	ASSQATGGRNTGELF
TRBV7-2	ASSPSSGTGSEQY
TRBV11-3	ASSSGTGDYSDTQY
TRBV7-9	ASSPGVGAGNEKLF
TRBV4-2	ASSQGSSGGTQQF